The clone carrying this T cell receptor beta chain was detected once. The antigen remains unidentified. The repertoire was sequenced with immunoSEQ multiplex PCR; TCRdb's copy has only in-frame clones and lacks some. This sample has 140,000 to 150,000 clones, with about nine tenths found just once. The entry originates in a study of T cell responses to AZD1222 COVID-19 vaccine. Whole-study findings and limits: It should be noted that donors were predominantly white British and more often female, and clonal diversity was possibly underestimated.

The sequenced sample was peripheral blood, obtained 28 days after the second AZD1222 dose. The sequence derives from an adult who received the AZD1222 COVID-19 vaccine.

CDR3 loop: CASSQGGSVPGELFF. CDR3 DNA: TGCGCCAGCAGCCAAGGGGGTTCTGTCCCGGGGGAGCTGTTTTTT. The genes are TRBV4-3 and TRBJ2-2; unclear D gene. V dropped 1 base and J dropped 8 bases, with 14 bases sitting between them. The CDR3 loop spans 15 amino acids. Germline V gene lookup returns CDR1 LGHNA and CDR2 YSLEER.